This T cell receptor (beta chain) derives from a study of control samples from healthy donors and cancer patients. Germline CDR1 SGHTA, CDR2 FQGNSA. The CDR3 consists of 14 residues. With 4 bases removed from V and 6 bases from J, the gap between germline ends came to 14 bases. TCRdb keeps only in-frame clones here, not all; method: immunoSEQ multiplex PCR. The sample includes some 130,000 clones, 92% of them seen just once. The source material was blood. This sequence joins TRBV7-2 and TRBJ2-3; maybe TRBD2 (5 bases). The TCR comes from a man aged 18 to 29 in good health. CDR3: CASSSSLAADTQYF. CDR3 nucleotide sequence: TGTGCCAGCAGCTCTTCCCTAGCTGCCGATACGCAGTATTTT.